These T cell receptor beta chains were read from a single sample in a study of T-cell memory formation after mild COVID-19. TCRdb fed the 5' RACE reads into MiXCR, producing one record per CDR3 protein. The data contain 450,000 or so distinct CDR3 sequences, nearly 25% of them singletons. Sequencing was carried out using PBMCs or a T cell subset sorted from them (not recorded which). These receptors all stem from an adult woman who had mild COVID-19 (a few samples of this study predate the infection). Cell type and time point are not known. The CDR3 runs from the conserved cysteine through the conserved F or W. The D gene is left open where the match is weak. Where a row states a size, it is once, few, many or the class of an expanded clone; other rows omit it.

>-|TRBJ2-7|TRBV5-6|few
CASSFDPGMFYEQYF
TGTGCCAGCAGCTTCGATCCGGGGATGTTCTACGAGCAGTACTTC
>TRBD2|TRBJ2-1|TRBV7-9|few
CASSLGGASGRDEQFF
TGTGCCAGCAGCTTAGGTGGAGCTAGCGGGAGGGATGAGCAGTTCTTC
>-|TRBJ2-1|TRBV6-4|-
CASSDSPSGEQFF
TGTGCCAGCAGTGACTCGCCCAGCGGTGAGCAGTTCTTC
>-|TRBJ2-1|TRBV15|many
CATSGEVLSGPSSYNEQFF
TGTGCCACCAGCGGGGAGGTCTTGAGCGGACCAAGCTCCTACAATGAGCAGTTCTTC
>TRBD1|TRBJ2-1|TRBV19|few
CASSPPGQGYNEQFF
TGTGCCAGTAGTCCCCCGGGACAGGGATACAATGAGCAGTTCTTC
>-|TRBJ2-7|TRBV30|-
CACRVPSVYRAAYEQYF
TGTGCCTGCCGGGTCCCGTCGGTGTACAGGGCCGCCTACGAGCAGTACTTC
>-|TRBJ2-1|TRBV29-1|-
CSVERSHGWSGSYNEQFF
TGCAGCGTTGAAAGGTCTCACGGGTGGAGCGGGTCCTACAATGAGCAGTTCTTC
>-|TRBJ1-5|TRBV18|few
CGQGPTYSNQPQHF
TGCGGGCAAGGTCCAACCTATAGCAATCAGCCCCAGCATTTT
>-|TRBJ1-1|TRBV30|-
CAWSVLAVNTEAFF
TGTGCCTGGAGTGTATTGGCAGTGAACACTGAAGCTTTCTTT
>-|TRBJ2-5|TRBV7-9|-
CASGSGVGETQYF
TGTGCCAGCGGTTCGGGAGTTGGTGAGACCCAGTACTTC
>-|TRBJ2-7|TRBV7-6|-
CASSLEGIRGLYEQYF
TGTGCCAGCAGCTTAGAGGGGATCCGGGGGCTCTACGAGCAGTACTTC
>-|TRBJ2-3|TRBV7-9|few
CASSQPDSTDTQYF
TGTGCCAGCAGCCAACCGGACAGCACAGATACGCAGTATTTT
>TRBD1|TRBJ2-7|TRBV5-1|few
CASSPVGTGAYEQYF
TGCGCCAGCAGCCCGGTCGGGACAGGGGCCTACGAGCAGTACTTC
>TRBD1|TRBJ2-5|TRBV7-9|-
CASSSDRDGETQYF
TGTGCCAGCAGCTCGGACAGGGATGGGGAGACCCAGTACTTC
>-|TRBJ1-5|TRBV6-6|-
CASSVGVTNQPQHF
TGTGCCAGCAGCGTCGGAGTGACCAATCAGCCCCAGCATTTT
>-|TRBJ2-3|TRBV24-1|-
CATSWGPDTQYF
TGTGCCACCAGTTGGGGCCCAGATACGCAGTATTTT
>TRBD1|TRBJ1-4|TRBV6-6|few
CASSSPGGYFFF
TGTGCCAGCAGTTCCCCAGGGGGATACTTTTTTTTT